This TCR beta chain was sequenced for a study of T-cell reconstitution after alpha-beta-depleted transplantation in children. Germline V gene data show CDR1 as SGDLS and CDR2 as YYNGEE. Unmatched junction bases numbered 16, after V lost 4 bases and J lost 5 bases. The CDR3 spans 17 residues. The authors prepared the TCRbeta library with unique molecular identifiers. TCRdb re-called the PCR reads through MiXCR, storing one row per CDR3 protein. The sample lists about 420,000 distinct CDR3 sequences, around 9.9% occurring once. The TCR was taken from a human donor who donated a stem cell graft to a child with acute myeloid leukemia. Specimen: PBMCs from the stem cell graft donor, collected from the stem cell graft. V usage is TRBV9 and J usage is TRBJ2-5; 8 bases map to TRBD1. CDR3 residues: CASSPRDRGRSGETQYF. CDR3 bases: TGTGCCAGCAGCCCCAGAGACAGGGGAAGATCAGGGGAGACCCAGTACTTC.